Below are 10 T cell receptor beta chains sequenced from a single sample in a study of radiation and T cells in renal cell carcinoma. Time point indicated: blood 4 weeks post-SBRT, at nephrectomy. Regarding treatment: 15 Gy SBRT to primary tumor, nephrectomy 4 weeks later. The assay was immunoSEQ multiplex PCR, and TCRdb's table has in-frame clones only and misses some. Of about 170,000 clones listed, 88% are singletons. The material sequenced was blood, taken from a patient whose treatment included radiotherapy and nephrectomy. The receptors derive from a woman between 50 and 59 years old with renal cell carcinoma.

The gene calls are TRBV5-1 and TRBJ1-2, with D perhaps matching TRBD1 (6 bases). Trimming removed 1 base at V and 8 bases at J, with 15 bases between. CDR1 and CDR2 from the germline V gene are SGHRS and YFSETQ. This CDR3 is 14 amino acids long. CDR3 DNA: TGCGCCAGCAGCTTGCGGGCAGGGGCGGTGGGCTACACCTTC. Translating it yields CASSLRAGAVGYTF.

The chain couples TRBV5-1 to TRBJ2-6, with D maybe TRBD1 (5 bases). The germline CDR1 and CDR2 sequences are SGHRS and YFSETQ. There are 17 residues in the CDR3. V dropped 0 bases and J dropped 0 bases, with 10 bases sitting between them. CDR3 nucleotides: TGCGCCAGCAGCTTGGGACAGTACTACTCTGGGGCCAACGTCCTGACTTTC. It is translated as CASSLGQYYSGANVLTF.

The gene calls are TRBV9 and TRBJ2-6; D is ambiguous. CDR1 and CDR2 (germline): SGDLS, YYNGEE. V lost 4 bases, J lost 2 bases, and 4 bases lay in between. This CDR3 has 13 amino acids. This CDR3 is CASSIPGANVLTF. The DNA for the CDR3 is TGTGCCAGCAGCATACCTGGGGCCAACGTCCTGACTTTC.

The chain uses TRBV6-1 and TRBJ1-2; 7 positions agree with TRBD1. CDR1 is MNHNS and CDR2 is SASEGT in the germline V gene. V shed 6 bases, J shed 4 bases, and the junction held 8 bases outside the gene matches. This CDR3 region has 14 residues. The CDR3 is CASREPGTAYGYTF. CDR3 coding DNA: TGTGCCAGCAGGGAACCCGGGACAGCCTATGGCTACACCTTC.

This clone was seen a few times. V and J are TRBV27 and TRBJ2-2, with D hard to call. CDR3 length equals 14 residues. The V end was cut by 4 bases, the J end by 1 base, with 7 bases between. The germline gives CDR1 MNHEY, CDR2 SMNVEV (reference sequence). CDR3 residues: CASSSGVNTGELFF. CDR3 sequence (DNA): TGTGCCAGCAGTTCAGGAGTGAACACCGGGGAGCTGTTTTTT.

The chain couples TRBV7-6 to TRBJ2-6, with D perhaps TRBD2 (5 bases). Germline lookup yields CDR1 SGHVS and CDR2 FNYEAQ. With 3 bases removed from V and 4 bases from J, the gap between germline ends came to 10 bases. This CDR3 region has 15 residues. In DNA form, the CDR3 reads TGTGCCAGCAGCTTTTCGGGGATGGGGGCCAACGTCCTGACTTTC. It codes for CASSFSGMGANVLTF.

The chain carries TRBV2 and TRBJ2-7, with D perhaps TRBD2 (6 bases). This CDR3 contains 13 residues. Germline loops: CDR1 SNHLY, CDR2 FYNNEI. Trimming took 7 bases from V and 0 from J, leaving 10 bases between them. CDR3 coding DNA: TGTGCCAGCAACGGGGGTAGCTCCTACGAGCAGTACTTC. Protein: CASNGGSSYEQYF.

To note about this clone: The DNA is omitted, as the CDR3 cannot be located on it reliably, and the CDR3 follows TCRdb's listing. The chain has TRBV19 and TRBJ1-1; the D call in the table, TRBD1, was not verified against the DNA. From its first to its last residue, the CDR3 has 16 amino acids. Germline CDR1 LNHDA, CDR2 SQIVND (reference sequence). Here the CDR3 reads CASTSGHTGMNTEAFF.

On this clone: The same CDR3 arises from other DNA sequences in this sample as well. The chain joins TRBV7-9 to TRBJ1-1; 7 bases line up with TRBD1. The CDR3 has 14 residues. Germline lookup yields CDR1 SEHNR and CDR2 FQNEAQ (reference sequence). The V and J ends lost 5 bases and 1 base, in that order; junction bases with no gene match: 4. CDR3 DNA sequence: TGTGCCAGCAGCCCGCGACAGGGGAACACTGAAGCTTTCTTT. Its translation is CASSPRQGNTEAFF.

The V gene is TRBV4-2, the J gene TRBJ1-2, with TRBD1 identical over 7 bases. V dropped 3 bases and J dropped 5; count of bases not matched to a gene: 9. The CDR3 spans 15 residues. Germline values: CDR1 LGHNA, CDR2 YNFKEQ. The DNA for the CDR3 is TGTGCCAGCAGCCAGGTGGCCGGGACAGAGTATGGCTACACCTTC. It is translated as CASSQVAGTEYGYTF.